This T cell receptor beta chain was recorded in a study of cytomegalovirus exposure and HLA in healthy donors. Regarding the study as a whole: Productive status was seen about 87% or about 30% of the time for most TCR beta V segments in an earlier analysis.

This clone was recorded only once. Its antigen is currently unknown. 13 Jbeta primers and 60 Vbeta primers were used for the PCR. Some clones are missing from TCRdb's copy, which holds only in-frame ones; the method was immunoSEQ multiplex PCR. This table has some 150,000 clones, around 76% appearing once. The clonotype comes from a man between 60 and 75 years old in good health and CMV-seronegative. The sequenced sample was PBMCs.

The CDR3 sequence: CASSSETGRETQYF. The CDR3 DNA reads TGTGCCAGCAGCTCCGAGACAGGGCGAGAGACCCAGTACTTC. The chain employs TRBV13 and TRBJ2-5; 7 bases map to TRBD1. V lost 4 bases, J lost 4 bases, and 6 bases stayed unmatched. Germline V gives CDR1 PRHDT, CDR2 FYEKMQ (reference sequence). CDR3 length: 14 residues.